Below are 20 T cell receptor beta chains sequenced from a single sample in a study of somatic mutations in cytotoxic T cells in rheumatoid arthritis. Profiled with immunoSEQ multiplex PCR; TCRdb holds only in-frame clones, not every one. This repertoire shows about 29,000 clones, approximately 86% found once; its top ten account for about 10%. Material: CD8+ T cells sorted from blood. The receptors stem from an adult with rheumatoid arthritis.

The chain employs TRBV6-5 and TRBJ1-6; no reliable D call. Trimming pared 8 bases from V and 8 bases from J, leaving 13 bases between. The CDR3 totals 13 residues. Per germline, CDR1 MNHEY and CDR2 SVGAGI. The CDR3 region is CASGGLLDSPLHF. CDR3 nucleotide sequence: TGTGCCAGCGGCGGGTTGTTAGATTCACCCCTCCACTTT.

The genes are TRBV27 and TRBJ2-2; unclear D gene. V lost 2 bases and J lost 7, with 8 bases in between. Germline CDR1 is MNHEY and CDR2 is SMNVEV (reference sequence). The CDR3 has 13 amino acids. DNA of the CDR3: TGTGCCAGCAGTTTAGCCGGTCACGGGGAGCTGTTTTTT. Residues: CASSLAGHGELFF.

CDR3 coding DNA: TGCGCCAGTGTGGGAGGGCGGGAGTTCGCAGATACGCAGTATTTT. Amino acid sequence: CASVGGREFADTQYF. The chain uses TRBV4-1 and TRBJ2-3; 7 bases align to TRBD2. The CDR3 is 15 amino acids. The V gene end was trimmed by 9 bases and the J gene end by 4 bases; junction bases not matched to a gene: 13. Germline V CDR1 and CDR2: MGHRA, YSYEKL.

The V gene is TRBV2, the J gene TRBJ1-1; TRBD1 matches 8 bases. V lost 7 bases, J lost 1 base, and 5 bases stayed unmatched. CDR1 is SNHLY, CDR2 FYNNEI, per germline. The CDR3 runs to 14 residues. The CDR3 nucleotides are TGTGCCAGCACCTGGGACAGGCAGAACACTGAAGCTTTCTTT. The encoded protein is CASTWDRQNTEAFF.

The rearrangement links TRBV13 to TRBJ2-1; no reliable D call. Per germline, CDR1 PRHDT and CDR2 FYEKMQ (reference sequence). The CDR3 is 15 residues long. With 0 bases removed from V and 3 bases from J, the gap between germline ends came to 9 bases. CDR3 residues: CASSLGEPIYNEQFF. For the CDR3, the DNA is TGTGCCAGCAGCTTAGGAGAACCAATCTACAATGAGCAGTTCTTC.

CDR3 in DNA: TGTGCCAGCAGCCATCAACAGGGGACAAACTTCTATGGCTACACCTTC. Amino acids: CASSHQQGTNFYGYTF. The rearrangement links TRBV9 to TRBJ1-2, with 7 nucleotides matching TRBD1. The V gene end was trimmed by 4 bases and the J gene end by 4 bases; junction bases not matched to a gene: 13. CDR1 and CDR2 from the germline V gene are SGDLS and YYNGEE. The CDR3 runs to 16 residues.

The chain recombines TRBV6-4 with TRBJ1-2; no firm D call. The V and J ends lost 2 bases and 4 bases respectively, with 11 bases between them. Germline CDR1 and CDR2: MRHNA and SNTAGT. The CDR3 sequence is 14 residues long. The CDR3 DNA follows: TGTGCCAGCAGTGACGAACATGTCGCCTATGGCTACACCTTC. Translation gives CASSDEHVAYGYTF.

The chain carries TRBV30 and TRBJ2-7; D remains unclear. The germline CDR1 and CDR2 sequences are GTSNPN and SVGIG (reference sequence). Trimming took off 0 bases at V and 3 bases at J, with 6 bases between the two ends. CDR3 length: 12 amino acids. DNA of the CDR3: TGTGCCTGGAGTGTATCAGACTACGAGCAGTACTTC. This gives the protein CAWSVSDYEQYF.

V and J are TRBV4-1 and TRBJ2-7; D not certain. Trimming stripped 4 bases from V and 5 bases from J, with 12 bases between. This CDR3 has 13 amino acids. The germline V gene has CDR1 MGHRA and CDR2 YSYEKL. The CDR3 coding sequence is TGCGCCAGCAGCCGCGATCCGGACCACGAGCAGTACTTC. Encoded protein: CASSRDPDHEQYF.

The chain employs TRBV5-4 and TRBJ2-7; TRBD2 matches at 8 bases. V lost 4 bases, J lost 5 bases, and 14 bases stayed unmatched. The CDR3 is 16 residues long. From germline, CDR1 is SGHNT and CDR2 YYREEE (reference sequence). The CDR3 sequence is CASSPGFYGGAHEQYF. CDR3 sequence (DNA): TGTGCCAGCAGCCCCGGGTTCTACGGGGGGGCCCACGAGCAGTACTTC. Variable domain in full (rest from reference TRBV5-4 and TRBJ2-7): ETGVTQSPTHLIKTRGQQVTLRCSSQSGHNTVSWYQQALGQGPQFIFQYYREEENGRGNFPPRFSGLQFPNYSSELNVNALELDDSALYLCASSPGFYGGAHEQYFGPGTRLTVT.

CDR3 nucleotide sequence: TGTGCCAGCAGATATACAGGGTCCAATCAGCCCCAGCATTTT. Encoded protein: CASRYTGSNQPQHF. V and J are TRBV27 and TRBJ1-5; maybe TRBD1 (6 bases). Per the germline V gene, CDR1 is MNHEY and CDR2 is SMNVEV (reference sequence). The CDR3 runs to 14 residues. Trimming pared 6 bases from V and 3 bases from J, leaving 12 bases between.

This clone was seen a single time. The chain carries TRBV7-9 and TRBJ2-1; D call uncertain. The germline V and J ends were trimmed by 7 bases and 0 bases, with 10 bases remaining between them. From germline, CDR1 is SEHNR and CDR2 FQNEAQ (reference sequence). This CDR3 has 14 residues. The CDR3 DNA reads TGTGCCAGCACTGGCGGCATCTCCTACAATGAGCAGTTCTTC. Protein product: CASTGGISYNEQFF.

The chain couples TRBV7-3 to TRBJ2-6; unclear D gene. The V gene's germline CDR1 is SGHTA and CDR2 FQGTGA. Trimming pared 5 bases from V and 2 bases from J, leaving 13 bases between. This CDR3 comprises 16 residues. The CDR3 here is CASSPTDYPGANVLTF. The CDR3 bases are TGTGCCAGCAGCCCTACGGATTACCCTGGGGCCAACGTCCTGACTTTC.

The V call is TRBV6-6, the J call TRBJ2-7, with 9 bases matching TRBD1. CDR1 and CDR2 (germline): MNHNY, SVGAGI (reference sequence). This CDR3 has 14 amino acids. The V gene end was trimmed by 1 base and the J gene end by 6 bases; junction bases not matched to a gene: 4. CDR3 sequence (DNA): TGTGCCAGCAGTTACTGGACAGGGGACGCCGAGCAGTACTTC. Its protein product is CASSYWTGDAEQYF.

J is TRBJ1-2 and V is TRBV2; no firm D call. The germline gives CDR1 SNHLY, CDR2 FYNNEI. The CDR3 length is 13 residues. Between the trimmed V and J ends, which lost 3 bases and 4 bases, there was a span of 9 bases. The CDR3 DNA follows: TGTGCCAGCAGTGACGGCTCGCGCTATGGCTACACCTTC. This codes for CASSDGSRYGYTF.

The J gene is TRBJ2-2, the V gene TRBV4-1; D may correspond to TRBD1 or TRBD2 (5 bases each). With 2 bases removed from V and 7 bases from J, the gap between germline ends came to 20 bases. Germline CDR1 and CDR2: MGHRA and YSYEKL. The CDR3 contains 17 residues. The CDR3 here is CASSQIGAGSSIGELFF. CDR3 DNA sequence: TGCGCCAGCAGCCAAATAGGGGCAGGGAGTTCAATCGGGGAGCTGTTTTTT.

As DNA, the CDR3 is TGCGCCAGCAGTGGCTCGGGACAGGGTTCCTACGAGCAGTACTTC. Its protein product is CASSGSGQGSYEQYF. This sequence joins TRBV5-1 and TRBJ2-7, with TRBD1 matching 9 bases. The CDR3 runs to 15 residues. The junction had 7 bases not matched to a gene; V was cut back by 5 bases and J by 1 base. Per germline, CDR1 SGHRS and CDR2 YFSETQ.

This chain connects TRBV4-1 to TRBJ2-1; either TRBD1 or TRBD2 may fit D (5 bases each). Germline assignment: CDR1 MGHRA and CDR2 YSYEKL. Trimming removed 1 base at V and 4 bases at J, with 14 bases between. This CDR3 is built from 16 residues. CDR3 sequence: CASSQGRQGHYNEQFF. In nucleotides, the CDR3 is TGCGCCAGCAGCCAAGGGAGGCAGGGCCATTACAATGAGCAGTTCTTC.

The rearrangement joins TRBV6-5 to TRBJ2-3, with 8 positions matching TRBD2. The junction had 9 bases not matched to a gene; V was cut back by 10 bases and J by 0 bases. From germline, CDR1 is MNHEY and CDR2 SVGAGI. CDR3 length equals 15 residues. CDR3 nucleotide sequence: TGTGCCACCACAGGCCTAGCGGGCAGCACAGATACGCAGTATTTT. This encodes CATTGLAGSTDTQYF.

This chain joins TRBV29-1 and TRBJ2-5, with 7 bases matching TRBD2. The CDR3 covers 12 residues. Germline CDR1 is SQVTM and CDR2 is ANQGSEA. J gave up 5 bases and V 7 bases, and 7 bases lay outside the gene matches. The chain's CDR3 is CSGAEGGETQYF. The CDR3 region has the DNA TGCAGCGGCGCCGAGGGAGGGGAGACCCAGTACTTC.